The 6 T cell receptor beta chains below were found in one sample sequenced in a study of cytomegalovirus exposure and HLA in healthy donors. The PCR employed 60 Vbeta primers together with 13 Jbeta primers. Clones were read by immunoSEQ multiplex PCR, and TCRdb kept only the in-frame ones, dropping some. The repertoire holds approximately 100,000 clones, around 80% seen once, with roughly 5% in the top ten. The sample taken for sequencing was PBMCs. These receptors were collected from a female donor in good health and CMV-seropositive.

The genes are TRBV2 and TRBJ2-7, with no clear D. This CDR3 is built from 11 residues. From germline, CDR1 is SNHLY and CDR2 FYNNEI. The germline V and J ends were trimmed by 8 bases and 3 bases, with 8 bases remaining between them. This chain's CDR3 is CASALHYEQYF. The CDR3 region has the DNA TGTGCCAGCGCCTTACACTACGAGCAGTACTTC.

This chain uses TRBV27 with TRBJ2-1, with D possibly matching TRBD2 (5 bases). Germline V CDR1 and CDR2: MNHEY, SMNVEV (reference sequence). This CDR3 is built from 13 residues. V gave up 6 bases and J gave up 10 bases, with 16 bases separating them. The CDR3 region is CASRTTGVPEQFF. The CDR3 DNA reads TGTGCCAGCAGGACAACCGGGGTCCCCGAGCAGTTCTTC.

CDR3 protein: CASSSRLAGSYEQYF. The CDR3 nucleotides read TGTGCCAGCAGTTCCCGACTAGCGGGTTCCTACGAGCAGTACTTC. The chain recombines TRBV28 with TRBJ2-7; 10 nucleotides agree with TRBD2. Looked up from germline, CDR1 is MDHEN and CDR2 is SYDVKM. V gave up 4 bases and J gave up 1 base; unmatched junction bases: 4. The CDR3 is 15 amino acids.

The V and J genes are TRBV4-2 and TRBJ2-7; the match to TRBD1 covers 8 bases. J gave up 7 bases and V 0 bases, and 8 bases lay outside the gene matches. The CDR3 runs 15 residues. Germline V lookup: CDR1 LGHNA, CDR2 YNFKEQ. Written as DNA, the CDR3 is TGTGCCAGCAGCCAAGAAGTTGGGACAGGTGAAGAGCAGTACTTC. Its protein product is CASSQEVGTGEEQYF.

The chain joins TRBV5-1 to TRBJ2-5; a weak D match, TRBD1 (6 bases). The germline V gene has CDR1 SGHRS and CDR2 YFSETQ. V lost 4 bases and J lost 4, with 17 bases in between. CDR3 size: 15 residues. The CDR3 nucleotides are TGCGCCAGCAGCGTCCTACAGGGTCATCGAGAGACCCAGTACTTC. This translates into CASSVLQGHRETQYF.

This clone was found a few times. The chain joins TRBV14 to TRBJ2-5; D gene uncertain. CDR3 length: 13 amino acids. The V end was cut by 4 bases, the J end by 4 bases, with 10 bases between. Germline CDR1 reads SGHDN; CDR2 reads FVKESK. CDR3 in DNA: TGTGCCAGCAGCCGTCAGAGGCGAGAGACCCAGTACTTC. Translation: CASSRQRRETQYF.